Following are 32 T cell receptor beta chains from one sample sequenced in a study of T cells in Graves' hyperthyroidism and ophthalmopathy. The CDR3 regions of TCR beta were amplified from RNA transcripts. Carried out on the TCR CDR3, a first-round RT-PCR used the HTBI primer set. TCRdb recomputed calls from the multiplex PCR reads with MiXCR, one row per CDR3 protein. The sample has 700,000 or so distinct CDR3 sequences, about 17% seen once. Sequencing was done on a sample of blood. The receptors here all came from a man between 18 and 29 years old with Graves' hyperthyroidism.

This clonotype was recorded at least ten times. This sequence joins TRBV20-1 and TRBJ2-7; D is unclear. CDR1 DFQATT and CDR2 SNEGSKA come from the germline V gene (reference sequence). The CDR3 runs 14 residues. V lost 0 bases, J lost 2 bases, and 11 bases lay in between. The CDR3 is CSARDQTATYEQYF. The CDR3 nucleotides read TGCAGTGCTAGAGATCAAACGGCGACCTACGAGCAGTACTTC.

Ten or more counts support this clonotype. The chain employs TRBV12-3 or TRBV12-4 and TRBJ2-3; no clear D gene. The CDR3 loop spans 12 amino acids. V gave up 3 bases and J gave up 4 bases, with 5 bases separating them. The CDR3 coding sequence is TGTGCCAGCAGTTTTTTGCCAGATACGCAGTATTTT. Translating gives CASSFLPDTQYF.

This clonotype was picked up many times. The chain links TRBV6-6 to TRBJ2-7; TRBD1 matches at 12 bases. V trimming: 0 bases; J trimming: 0 bases; junction bases outside the gene matches: 9. Germline V CDR1 and CDR2: MNHNY, SVGAGI (reference sequence). The CDR3 loop spans 19 amino acids. The CDR3 DNA reads TGTGCCAGCAGTTACTCTGGGACAGGGGGCCTTCCGTTCTCCTACGAGCAGTACTTC. Translation: CASSYSGTGGLPFSYEQYF.

Ten or more counts support this clonotype. The CDR3 DNA follows: TGTGCCAGCAGTGCTCGGACTAGCACAGATACGCAGTATTTT. It encodes CASSARTSTDTQYF. The V call is TRBV6-1, the J call TRBJ2-3, with D perhaps matching TRBD2 (5 bases). Deletions cut 4 bases from V and 0 bases from J, with 8 bases between. This CDR3 spans 14 amino acids. Per the germline V gene, CDR1 is MNHNS and CDR2 is SASEGT.

V usage is TRBV28 and J usage is TRBJ2-4; 14 positions match TRBD2. The trim removed 6 bases at V and 6 bases at J, leaving 13 bases unmatched. Germline V gene sequence: CDR1 MDHEN, CDR2 SYDVKM. This CDR3 contains 18 residues. CDR3 nucleotides: TGTGCCAGCAGCCGCCTTACGGGGACTAGCGGGAGTGGAAACATTCAGTACTTC. Its translation: CASSRLTGTSGSGNIQYF.

V is TRBV12-5 and J is TRBJ2-1; D is possibly TRBD1 (7 bases). The V gene's germline CDR1 is LGHNT and CDR2 FRNRAP. V was pared by 3 bases and J by 10 bases, with 16 bases between. The CDR3 consists of 14 residues. CDR3 nucleotides: TGTGCTAGTGGTTTATTTCGCGGGACAGCCGAGCAGTTCTTC. Translating gives CASGLFRGTAEQFF.

CDR3 amino acids: CASSYPQAGGLTDTQYF. The CDR3 DNA reads TGTGCCAGCAGTTACCCCCAGGCGGGAGGGTTGACAGATACGCAGTATTTT. This rearrangement joins TRBV6-2 or TRBV6-3 to TRBJ2-3, with 9 bases aligning to TRBD2. Trimming took 2 bases from V and 3 from J; bases not matched to a gene: 9. The germline V gene has CDR1 MNHEY and CDR2 SVGEGT. The CDR3 loop spans 17 amino acids.

This clonotype has just a few counts. The gene calls are TRBV10-1 and TRBJ2-3; no definite D call. There are 16 residues in the CDR3. Trimming left V 0 bases short and J 0 bases short, with 10 bases between. The V gene's germline CDR1 is WNHNN and CDR2 SYGVQD (reference sequence). The CDR3 nucleotides read TGCGCCAGCAGTGAGTCAAGTTTGGACAGCACAGATACGCAGTATTTT. It translates to CASSESSLDSTDTQYF.

The V and J genes are TRBV20-1 and TRBJ2-3; no reliable D call. This CDR3 has 14 amino acids. Germline CDR1 and CDR2: DFQATT and SNEGSKA (reference sequence). V was cut by 0 bases and J by 4 bases, with 11 bases left in between. The CDR3 nucleotides read TGCAGTGCTAGAGATTCGAGATCCTCAGATACGCAGTATTTT. As protein: CSARDSRSSDTQYF.

Only a few counts were recorded for this clonotype. This chain uses TRBV15 with TRBJ2-2, with D perhaps matching TRBD1 or TRBD2 (5 bases each). Germline-derived CDR1 and CDR2 are LNHNV and YYDKDF (reference sequence). The CDR3 totals 16 residues. V dropped 1 base and J dropped 4 bases, with 13 bases sitting between them. The CDR3 DNA follows: TGTGCCACCAGCAGAGGGCGAGGGGACCGCACCGGGGAGCTGTTTTTT. It encodes CATSRGRGDRTGELFF.

For this clonotype: Mismatch with germline at one junction end may stem from a read error. This sequence joins TRBV6-1 and TRBJ2-1, with 9 bases aligning to TRBD2. This CDR3 is 15 amino acids long. From germline, CDR1 is MNHNS and CDR2 SASEGT. The CDR3 sequence: CARSEGGGRAVEQFF. The CDR3 nucleotides are TGTGCCAGGAGTGAAGGTGGCGGGAGGGCCGTTGAGCAGTTCTTC.

This clonotype has at least ten counts. The rearrangement links TRBV30 to TRBJ2-1, with D maybe TRBD1 (6 bases). Germline loops: CDR1 GTSNPN, CDR2 SVGIG (reference sequence). The CDR3 spans 14 residues. V gave up 0 bases and J gave up 8 bases, with 14 bases separating them. CDR3 in DNA: TGTGCCTGGAGTGTCTTCAGGACAGACTATGAGCAGTTCTTC. It specifies CAWSVFRTDYEQFF.

This chain joins TRBV11-2 and TRBJ2-2; TRBD2 agrees at 7 bases. From germline, CDR1 is SGHAT and CDR2 FQNNGV. V shed 0 bases, J shed 5 bases, and the junction held 6 bases outside the gene matches. This CDR3 has 16 amino acids. CDR3 nucleotides: TGTGCCAGCAGCTTAGATCAAGCGGGAAAAACCGGGGAGCTGTTTTTT. It codes for CASSLDQAGKTGELFF.

This clonotype has only a few counts. The chain employs TRBV4-1 and TRBJ2-5; tentative D call: TRBD1 (6 bases). The CDR3 is 13 amino acids. V dropped 2 bases and J dropped 5 bases, with 9 bases sitting between them. The germline V gene has CDR1 MGHRA and CDR2 YSYEKL. CDR3 DNA: TGCGCCAGCAGCCAATCTAGGGGGGAGACCCAGTACTTC. It codes for CASSQSRGETQYF.

The CDR3 is CASSLSVWGGSSYEQYF. The CDR3, as DNA: TGTGCCAGCAGTTTATCAGTTTGGGGGGGGAGCTCCTACGAGCAGTACTTC. V gene TRBV27 combines with J gene TRBJ2-7; 7 bases match TRBD2. Trimming removed 0 bases from V and 0 bases from J; junction bases left unmatched: 8. CDR1 is MNHEY, CDR2 SMNVEV, per germline (reference sequence). This CDR3 region has 17 residues.

The chain is built from TRBV4-1 and TRBJ2-7; no clear D gene. The CDR3 loop spans 15 amino acids. Trimming removed 1 base at V and 2 bases at J, with 12 bases between. Germline loops: CDR1 MGHRA, CDR2 YSYEKL. Here the CDR3 DNA reads TGCGCCAGCAGCCAAGTTGGCAGCGAAACCTACGAGCAGTACTTC. Its translation is CASSQVGSETYEQYF.

V and J are TRBV10-3 and TRBJ2-2, with a tentative D call TRBD1 (5 bases). Germline lookup yields CDR1 ENHRY and CDR2 SYGVKD. CDR3 length: 16 amino acids. The V gene lost 0 bases and the J gene lost 3 bases, with 11 bases spanning the gap. This CDR3 reads CAISESRQGDTGELFF. CDR3 in DNA: TGTGCCATCAGTGAGTCACGGCAGGGTGACACCGGGGAGCTGTTTTTT.

The table lists this clonotype with many counts. The chain joins TRBV6-2 or TRBV6-3 to TRBJ1-2; D not certain. Deletions cut 6 bases from V and 7 bases from J, with 15 bases between. The CDR3 covers 13 residues. Germline V gene sequence: CDR1 MNHEY, CDR2 SVGEGT. Here the CDR3 reads CASRPVARTGYTF. The CDR3 coding sequence is TGTGCCAGCAGACCCGTCGCCCGCACTGGCTACACCTTC.

This clonotype was seen ten or more times. The chain links TRBV11-2 to TRBJ2-1; 8 bases match TRBD2. V lost 3 bases, J lost 9 bases, and 7 bases stayed unmatched. Germline CDR1 SGHAT, CDR2 FQNNGV. The CDR3 totals 14 residues. This CDR3 is CASSFATSDLEQFF. The CDR3 region has the DNA TGTGCCAGCAGCTTCGCGACTAGCGATCTTGAGCAGTTCTTC.

This clonotype was recorded only once. This chain connects TRBV7-9 to TRBJ2-1, with TRBD2 identical over 12 bases. The CDR3 contains 17 residues. Germline trimming cut 0 bases from V and 6 bases from J; bases unmatched to any gene: 6. Germline lookup yields CDR1 SEHNR and CDR2 FQNEAQ (reference sequence). The CDR3 protein is CASSLAFRLAGVNEQFF. The CDR3 DNA follows: TGTGCCAGCAGCTTAGCCTTCAGACTAGCGGGAGTCAATGAGCAGTTCTTC.

This clonotype was seen at least ten times. This sequence joins TRBV18 and TRBJ1-5; TRBD1 aligns across 7 bases. After removal of 4 bases from V and 0 bases from J, the junction contained 6 bases not matched to a gene. The germline V gene encodes CDR1 KGHSH and CDR2 LQKENI. The CDR3 is 16 residues long. In DNA form, the CDR3 reads TGTGCCAGCTCACTACGGGACAGCAATAGCAATCAGCCCCAGCATTTT. This codes for CASSLRDSNSNQPQHF.

This clonotype was found many times. The chain is built from TRBV7-6 and TRBJ2-7, with D perhaps TRBD1 (6 bases). V was trimmed by 1 base and J by 6 bases, leaving 13 bases between them. This CDR3 comprises 14 residues. The V gene's germline CDR1 is SGHVS and CDR2 FNYEAQ. CDR3 amino acids: CASSLGSGRGEQYF. The CDR3, as DNA: TGTGCCAGCAGCTTAGGGTCTGGCAGGGGCGAGCAGTACTTC.

Remarks on this clonotype: This may come from a read error, since a much larger clone is one base off. V usage is TRBV12-5 and J usage is TRBJ2-1; D might be TRBD2 (6 bases). This CDR3 has 14 residues. Germline CDR1 reads LGHNT; CDR2 reads FRNRAP. The CDR3 protein is CANTIADHYSEQFF. In DNA form, the CDR3 reads TGTGCTAATACTATAGCGGATCACTACAGTGAGCAGTTCTTC.

This rearrangement joins TRBV5-1 to TRBJ2-4; D is possibly TRBD1 (5 bases). Germline V CDR1 and CDR2: SGHRS, YFSETQ. V dropped 0 bases and J dropped 8 bases, with 9 bases sitting between them. This CDR3 region has 13 residues. CDR3 sequence (DNA): TGCGCCAGCAGCTTGGGCAAAGGGGACATTCAGTACTTC. Protein sequence: CASSLGKGDIQYF.

This clonotype was observed a few times. The rearrangement joins TRBV20-1 to TRBJ2-5; weak D call: TRBD2 (5 bases). V lost 7 bases to trimming and J lost 3 bases, with 18 bases between them. The CDR3 length is 14 residues. Germline CDR1 and CDR2: DFQATT and SNEGSKA (reference sequence). CDR3 DNA sequence: TGCAGTGTCCCCACTAGGCCAGCCAAAGAGACCCAGTACTTC. Its protein is CSVPTRPAKETQYF.

This clonotype was seen many times. The chain employs TRBV29-1 and TRBJ2-1; TRBD1 might be the D (6 bases). CDR1 is SQVTM, CDR2 ANQGSEA, per germline. The V and J ends lost 7 bases and 4 bases respectively, with 14 bases between them. This CDR3 region has 13 residues. In DNA, the CDR3 is TGCAGCGCTGCCAAGGGGGTTTACAATGAGCAGTTCTTC. Protein sequence: CSAAKGVYNEQFF.

V is TRBV25-1 and J is TRBJ2-5, with TRBD2 matching 9 bases. Germline V lookup: CDR1 MGHDK, CDR2 SYGVNS. The CDR3 runs 14 residues. V dropped 3 bases and J dropped 5; count of bases not matched to a gene: 4. Here the CDR3 reads CASSDSGSAETQYF. DNA for the CDR3: TGTGCCAGCAGTGATAGCGGGAGTGCGGAGACCCAGTACTTC.

This clonotype was seen repeatedly, ten times or more. V gene TRBV27 combines with J gene TRBJ2-3; 11 nucleotides line up with TRBD2. The V gene's germline CDR1 is MNHEY and CDR2 SMNVEV (reference sequence). V lost 6 bases and J lost 4; bases outside the gene matches: 12. CDR3 length: 17 amino acids. In DNA form, the CDR3 reads TGTGCCAGCAGCCCTTGGGTAGCGGGAGGGGGAGCAGATACGCAGTATTTT. Protein: CASSPWVAGGGADTQYF.

This rearrangement joins TRBV7-2 to TRBJ1-3; unclear D gene. Germline CDR1 reads SGHTA; CDR2 reads FQGNSA. Trimming left V 1 base short and J 0 bases short, with 10 bases between. The CDR3 consists of 16 residues. CDR3 coding DNA: TGTGCCAGCAGCTTAGGTCCGATGTACTCTGGAAACACCATATATTTT. Translated: CASSLGPMYSGNTIYF.

This clonotype was counted a few times. The chain is built from TRBV11-2 and TRBJ2-2, with 9 bases identical to TRBD2. The CDR3 loop spans 15 amino acids. Germline CDR1 and CDR2: SGHAT and FQNNGV. The junction had 2 bases not matched to a gene; V was cut back by 1 base and J by 5 bases. The CDR3 region has the DNA TGTGCCAGCAGCTTAGGACTAGCGGAGACCGGGGAGCTGTTTTTT. The encoded protein is CASSLGLAETGELFF.

There are many counts of this clonotype. This chain uses TRBV6-2 or TRBV6-3 with TRBJ2-7, with a tentative D call TRBD2 (6 bases). Between the trimmed V and J ends, which lost 5 bases and 2 bases, there was a span of 19 bases. Germline V gene lookup returns CDR1 MNHEY and CDR2 SVGEGT. The CDR3 spans 16 residues. The CDR3 protein is CASSGSNSGGPYEQYF. CDR3 DNA: TGTGCCAGCAGTGGCTCGAATAGCGGAGGCCCCTACGAGCAGTACTTC.

This clonotype was seen only a few times. The chain employs TRBV6-1 and TRBJ2-5, with 7 positions matching TRBD1. This CDR3 spans 12 amino acids. The germline V gene has CDR1 MNHNS and CDR2 SASEGT. V shed 7 bases and J 7 bases; nucleotides not matched to a gene: 6. The CDR3 nucleotides read TGTGCCAGCACTACGCCAGGGGGGACCCAGTACTTC. It translates to CASTTPGGTQYF.